These 5 T cell receptor beta chains were all obtained from the same sample, sequenced in a study of metastatic and nonmetastatic thyroid tumors. All patients reached thyroid surgery having received no treatment beforehand. MiXCR reprocessed the PCR reads for TCRdb. The data show tens of thousands of clones, with roughly 17% seen just once and just under 9.5% held by the top ten. Sequencing was carried out using blood. These receptors were obtained from a male donor with papillary thyroid cancer or a benign thyroid nodule (not recorded which). Some clones in this sample may be carry-over from other donors' samples.

This clone is labeled as medium-sized (0.01 to 0.1%). The chain has TRBV12-3 or TRBV12-4 and TRBJ1-6; TRBD1 matches at 7 bases. V shed 4 bases, J shed 9 bases, and the junction held 3 bases outside the gene matches. The CDR3 has 13 residues. The CDR3 nucleotides are TGTGCCAGCAGTTCAACAGGGGTTTCACCCCTCCACTTT. This gives the protein CASSSTGVSPLHF.

This clone was seen at least ten times. The genes are TRBV27 and TRBJ2-2, with no clear D. The ends were cut back, 3 bases at V and 8 bases at J, with 10 bases in the middle. CDR1 and CDR2 from the germline V gene are MNHEY and SMNVEV (reference sequence). This CDR3 contains 13 residues. The CDR3 region is CASSFRGKGELFF. For the CDR3, the DNA is TGTGCCAGCAGTTTTAGAGGAAAGGGGGAGCTGTTTTTT.

The V and J genes are TRBV12-3 or TRBV12-4 and TRBJ2-5, with 8 nucleotides matching TRBD1. The CDR3 contains 17 residues. V gave up 4 bases and J gave up 5 bases; unmatched junction bases: 15. The DNA of the CDR3 is TGTGCCAGCAGTTGGTGGCTGACAGGGGCATCAATGGAGACCCAGTACTTC. It yields the protein CASSWWLTGASMETQYF.

At least ten counts were recorded for this clone. The chain has TRBV6-6 and TRBJ2-3; D is unclear. The CDR3 runs to 14 residues. Trimming took 0 bases from V and 1 from J, leaving 5 bases between them. Germline V gene sequence: CDR1 MNHNY, CDR2 SVGAGI (reference sequence). This chain's CDR3 is CASSYSGGTDTQYF. The CDR3 DNA is TGTGCCAGCAGTTACTCTGGGGGCACAGATACGCAGTATTTT.

This clone came up many times. The V and J genes are TRBV9 and TRBJ1-1; D unclear. This CDR3 spans 13 amino acids. V was trimmed by 5 bases and J by 4 bases, leaving 12 bases between them. Germline-derived CDR1 and CDR2 are SGDLS and YYNGEE. The CDR3, as DNA: TGTGCCAGCAGTGCAGCTGAGGGCACTGAAGCTTTCTTT. Its translation is CASSAAEGTEAFF.